This is a list of T cell receptor beta chains from one sample in a study of siplizumab effects on memory and regulatory T cells. Using immunoSEQ multiplex PCR, the repertoire was profiled, and TCRdb retains in-frame clones only, with some absent. The table includes about 57,000 clones, around four fifths detected once. The source material was memory CD4+ T cells sorted from blood. These receptors came from a human donor in good health. The CDR3 runs from the conserved cysteine through the conserved F or W. A D gene is named only where the DNA matches it firmly. Clone size, where shown, is once, few, many, or a class for clones that have expanded.

DNA,CDR3,V,J,size,D,length
TGTGCCAGCAGTACATCACAGGTTTCCACAGATACGCAGTATTTT,CASSTSQVSTDTQYF,TRBV28,TRBJ2-3,-,-,15
TGTGCCAGCAGCTCGGCCGAGACCCAGTACTTC,CASSSAETQYF,TRBV2,TRBJ2-5,-,-,11
TGTGCCAGCAGGAGACAGGATGAGCAGTTCTTC,CASRRQDEQFF,TRBV6-5,TRBJ2-1,once,-,11
TGTGCCAGCAGCTCCTCGACCTACAGGGGGGGGGAAAAACTGTTTTTT,CASSSSTYRGGEKLFF,TRBV11-2,TRBJ1-4,-,TRBD1,16
TGTGCCACCAGCAGATATTCGGGACAGGGTCTCGGCTTC,CATSRYSGQGLGF,TRBV15,TRBJ2-7,once,TRBD1,13
TGTGCCAGTAGTATAACAGGTCGGTCTTCCTACGGGCAGTACTTC,CASSITGRSSYGQYF,TRBV19,TRBJ2-7,-,-,15
TGTGCCAGCAGCTTTGACTACCTCTCCTACGAGCAGTACTTC,CASSFDYLSYEQYF,TRBV7-9,TRBJ2-7,-,-,14
TGTGCCAGCAGTTGGACAGTGAACACTGAAGCTTTCTTT,CASSWTVNTEAFF,TRBV6-5,TRBJ1-1,once,-,13
TGTGCCAGCAGGGGGCCCGTCTCCGGGGAGCTGTTTTTT,CASRGPVSGELFF,TRBV19,TRBJ2-2,-,TRBD1,13
TGTGCCAGCAGCTTGGGCAGATACGAGCAGTACTTC,CASSLGRYEQYF,TRBV11-2,TRBJ2-7,-,-,12
TGTGCCGGGAGACTAGCGGGAGCCGGGGAGCTGTTTTTT,CAGRLAGAGELFF,TRBV10-3,TRBJ2-2,-,TRBD2,13
TGTGCCAGCAGCTTGACTAGCGAATACGAGCAGTACTTC,CASSLTSEYEQYF,TRBV5-8,TRBJ2-7,-,TRBD2,13
TGCGCCAGCAATACCGGGACTAGCGGGGGGTCCTACAATGAGCAGTTCTTC,CASNTGTSGGSYNEQFF,TRBV10-1,TRBJ2-1,-,TRBD2,17
TGTGCCAGTAGTGTATCCCGGACTCTCTCTGGAAACACCATATATTTT,CASSVSRTLSGNTIYF,TRBV19,TRBJ1-3,-,-,16
TGTGCCAGCAGGGGACAGACAAACACCGGGGAGCTGTTTTTT,CASRGQTNTGELFF,TRBV9,TRBJ2-2,-,TRBD1,14
TGTGCCACAAGGGACAGTCTCCTAAGCCCTGGGAACACCATATATTTT,CATRDSLLSPGNTIYF,TRBV19,TRBJ1-3,-,TRBD1,16
TGTGCCAGCAGTGAGATAGCGTCTGGTAATGAGCAGTTCTTC,CASSEIASGNEQFF,TRBV2,TRBJ2-1,-,-,14
TGTGCCTGGAGGGCCCCAAGCGGGAGTATTAACGAGCAGTACTTC,CAWRAPSGSINEQYF,TRBV30,TRBJ2-7,-,TRBD2,15
TGTGCCAGCGGGACAGGTATGAACACTGAAGCTTTCTTT,CASGTGMNTEAFF,TRBV2,TRBJ1-1,-,TRBD1,13
TGTGCCAGCAGTCTAAGGGAGGGTATGGAGACCCAGTACTTC,CASSLREGMETQYF,TRBV2,TRBJ2-5,-,TRBD2,14
TGTGCCAGCACTACAGGGGTACGGAATCAGCCCCAGCATTTT,CASTTGVRNQPQHF,TRBV6-6,TRBJ1-5,-,TRBD1,14
TGTGCCAGCAGCCATGGACTAGGGGGCCGGGAGCAAGAGACCCAGTACTTC,CASSHGLGGREQETQYF,TRBV4-2,TRBJ2-5,-,-,17
TGTGCCACCAGCTCCGCTGAGGGGAAGCAAGAGACCCAGTACTTC,CATSSAEGKQETQYF,TRBV15,TRBJ2-5,-,-,15
TGCAGCTTTTGGACACCAACTTCCTACAATGAGCAGTTCTTC,CSFWTPTSYNEQFF,TRBV29-1,TRBJ2-1,-,-,14
TGTGCCAGCAGCGTAGGGTCTAGCGGGAGTACCTACGAGCAGTACTTC,CASSVGSSGSTYEQYF,TRBV9,TRBJ2-7,-,TRBD2,16
TGTGCCAGCACCAACAGGGGTAGCGGCATTCAGTACTTC,CASTNRGSGIQYF,TRBV7-9,TRBJ2-4,-,-,13
TGTGCCAGCAGCTCTGGACGTAACTATGGCTACACCTTC,CASSSGRNYGYTF,TRBV7-2,TRBJ1-2,-,-,13
TGTGCCAGCACCAAAGCGGACAGCACTTACGAGCAGTACTTC,CASTKADSTYEQYF,TRBV7-9,TRBJ2-7,once,-,14
TGTGCCAGCAGCGTAGCGGGGAACTCCTACAATGAGCAGTTCTTC,CASSVAGNSYNEQFF,TRBV9,TRBJ2-1,-,-,15
TGCGCCAGCAGCTTGGAGGGACAAGGCTACAATGAGCAGTTCTTC,CASSLEGQGYNEQFF,TRBV5-1,TRBJ2-1,-,-,15
TGTGCCAGCAGGCCGGGACAGGGTAGTCAGCCCCAGCATTTT,CASRPGQGSQPQHF,TRBV28,TRBJ1-5,-,TRBD1,14
TGTGCCAGCGGCAAGGGCGGTCGAGGCTACACCTTC,CASGKGGRGYTF,TRBV6-1,TRBJ1-2,-,-,12
TGTGCCAGCAGCCGGGGAGCTCCCCGGGGAGGAAACACCATATATTTT,CASSRGAPRGGNTIYF,TRBV7-6,TRBJ1-3,-,-,16
TGTGCCAGCAGCCCCCGGGACAGGGCGTACTATGGCTACACCTTC,CASSPRDRAYYGYTF,TRBV7-2,TRBJ1-2,-,TRBD1,15
TGTGCCAGCTCACCACCGGCCCGGGACAGGAGATCCTACGAGCAGTACTTC,CASSPPARDRRSYEQYF,TRBV18,TRBJ2-7,-,TRBD1,17
TGTGCCAGCAGCACATTTAGGACAGGGCTGAACACTGAAGCTTTCTTT,CASSTFRTGLNTEAFF,TRBV5-8,TRBJ1-1,-,TRBD1,16
TGTGCCAGCAGCTTATTGGGTCTGAGAGGAGGGGAGACCCAGTACTTC,CASSLLGLRGGETQYF,TRBV7-2,TRBJ2-5,-,-,16
TGTGCCAGCAGCCTCGGACAGGGGTCCGAAAAACTGTTTTTT,CASSLGQGSEKLFF,TRBV5-6,TRBJ1-4,-,TRBD1,14
TGCGCCAGCAGCTTGGAAGGGAGGAGCTCTGGAAACACCATATATTTT,CASSLEGRSSGNTIYF,TRBV5-1,TRBJ1-3,-,-,16
TGTGCCAGCAGTGAAAGGGGGACAGGGGACGACGAGCAGTACTTC,CASSERGTGDDEQYF,TRBV2,TRBJ2-7,-,TRBD1,15
TGCGCCAGCAGCTTGGCATACGAGCAGTACTTC,CASSLAYEQYF,TRBV5-1,TRBJ2-7,-,-,11
TGTGCCAGCAGCTCTAGGGGGAACTATGGCTACACCTTC,CASSSRGNYGYTF,TRBV14,TRBJ1-2,once,-,13
TGTGCCAGCTCACCATCCCGCCACGAGCAGTACTTC,CASSPSRHEQYF,TRBV18,TRBJ2-7,-,-,12
TGTGCCAGCAGCTTAGAGTCGGCTAGCGGGGGCAATGAGCAGTTCTTC,CASSLESASGGNEQFF,TRBV11-2,TRBJ2-1,once,TRBD2,16
TGTGCCAGCAGCCAACCGTGGGGGGCGAACACTGAAGCTTTCTTT,CASSQPWGANTEAFF,TRBV11-2,TRBJ1-1,few,-,15
TGTGCCAGCAGCCAAACCACGGGACAGCCCCAGCATTTT,CASSQTTGQPQHF,TRBV14,TRBJ1-5,-,-,13
TGTGCTAGTGGCCCCGGCAGCGGGAGAGAGACCCAGTACTTC,CASGPGSGRETQYF,TRBV12-5,TRBJ2-5,-,TRBD2,14
TGTGCCACCAGCAGAGGTGGTGGCTCCTACGAGCAGTACTTC,CATSRGGGSYEQYF,TRBV15,TRBJ2-7,-,-,14
TGTGCCAGCAATATACCCCAGGGGGCCGCTGAAGCTTTCTTT,CASNIPQGAAEAFF,TRBV6-6,TRBJ1-1,few,TRBD1,14
TGTGCCAGCAGCTCAAGACAGGGGCGCGAGCAGTACTTC,CASSSRQGREQYF,TRBV5-4,TRBJ2-7,-,TRBD1,13